The entry that follows covers one T cell receptor beta chain sequence. This sample was taken from a study of early T cells in non-severe SARS-CoV-2 infection. MiXCR, run by TCRdb on the 5' RACE reads, gives a single entry per CDR3 protein. The data contain 32,000 or so distinct CDR3 sequences, over 5% of them singletons. V shed 1 base and J shed 7 bases, with 6 bases lying between them. The CDR3 spans 12 residues. CDR1 is SGHAT and CDR2 is FQNNGV in the germline V gene. Sequencing was done on a sample of whole blood. The chain uses TRBV11-2 and TRBJ2-3; D is unresolved. This TCR was recovered from an adult who was a healthcare worker with PCR-confirmed SARS-CoV-2 infection or an uninfected control (not recorded which). As DNA, the CDR3 is TGTGCCAGCAGCTTAGGGGGAAATACGCAGTATTTT. Protein sequence: CASSLGGNTQYF.